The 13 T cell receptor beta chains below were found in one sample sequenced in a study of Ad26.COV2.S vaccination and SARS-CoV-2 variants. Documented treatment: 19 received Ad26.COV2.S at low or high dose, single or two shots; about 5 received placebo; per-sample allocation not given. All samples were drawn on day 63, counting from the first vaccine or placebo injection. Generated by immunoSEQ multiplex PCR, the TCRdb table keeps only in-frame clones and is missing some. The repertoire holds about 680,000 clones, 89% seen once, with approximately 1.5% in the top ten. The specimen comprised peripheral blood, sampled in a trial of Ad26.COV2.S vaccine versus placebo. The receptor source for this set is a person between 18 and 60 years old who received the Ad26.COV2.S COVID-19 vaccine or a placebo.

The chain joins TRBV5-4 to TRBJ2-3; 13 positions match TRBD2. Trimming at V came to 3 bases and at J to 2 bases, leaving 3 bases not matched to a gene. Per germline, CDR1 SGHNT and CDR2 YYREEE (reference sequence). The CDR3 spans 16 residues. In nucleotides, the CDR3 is TGTGCCAGCAGCTCGGGACTAGCGGGGTTCACAGATACGCAGTATTTT. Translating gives CASSSGLAGFTDTQYF. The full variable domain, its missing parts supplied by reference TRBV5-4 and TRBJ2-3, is ETGVTQSPTHLIKTRGQQVTLRCSSQSGHNTVSWYQQALGQGPQFIFQYYREEENGRGNFPPRFSGLQFPNYSSELNVNALELDDSALYLCASSSGLAGFTDTQYFGPGTRLTVL.

The CDR3 nucleotides are TGTGCCTGGAATAGGCAGGGGGGTGAAAAACTGTTTTTT. Amino acid sequence: CAWNRQGGEKLFF. This chain links TRBV30 with TRBJ1-4; 7 positions match TRBD1. The CDR3 sequence is 13 residues long. V lost 4 bases, J lost 7 bases, and 6 bases stayed unmatched. Germline V gene sequence: CDR1 GTSNPN, CDR2 SVGIG (reference sequence).

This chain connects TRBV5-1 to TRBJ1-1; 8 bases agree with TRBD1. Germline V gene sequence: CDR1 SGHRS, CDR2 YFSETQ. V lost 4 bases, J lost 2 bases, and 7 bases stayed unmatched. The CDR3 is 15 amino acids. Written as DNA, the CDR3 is TGCGCCAGCAGCAGGCAGACAGGGGAAAACACTGAAGCTTTCTTT. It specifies CASSRQTGENTEAFF.

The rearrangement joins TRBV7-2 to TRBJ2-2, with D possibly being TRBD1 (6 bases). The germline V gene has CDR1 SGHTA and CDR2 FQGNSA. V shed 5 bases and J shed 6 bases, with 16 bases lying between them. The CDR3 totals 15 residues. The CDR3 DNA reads TGTGCCAGCAGCCCACGGGACACCGGTTCCGGGGAGCTGTTTTTT. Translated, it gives CASSPRDTGSGELFF.

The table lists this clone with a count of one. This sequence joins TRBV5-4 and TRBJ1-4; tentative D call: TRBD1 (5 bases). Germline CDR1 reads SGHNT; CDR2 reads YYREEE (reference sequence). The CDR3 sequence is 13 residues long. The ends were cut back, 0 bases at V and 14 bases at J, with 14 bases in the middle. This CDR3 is CASSLAGASGLFF. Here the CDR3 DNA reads TGTGCCAGCAGCTTGGCCGGGGCGAGTGGGCTGTTTTTT.

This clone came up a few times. The CDR3 loop reads CATSDWGNEQFF. The CDR3 DNA is TGTGCCACCAGTGATTGGGGGAATGAGCAGTTCTTC. The chain carries TRBV24-1 and TRBJ2-1; D is possibly TRBD1 or TRBD2 (5 bases each). Trimming stripped 2 bases from V and 7 bases from J, with 5 bases between. The length of the CDR3 is 12 residues. Germline values: CDR1 KGHDR, CDR2 SFDVKD.

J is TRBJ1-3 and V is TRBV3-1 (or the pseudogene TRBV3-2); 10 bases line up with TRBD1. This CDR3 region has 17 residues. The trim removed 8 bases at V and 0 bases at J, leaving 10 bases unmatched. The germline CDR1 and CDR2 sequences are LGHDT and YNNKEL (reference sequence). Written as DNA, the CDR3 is TGTGCCAGCTCACGGGACAGGGGTCTAAGCTCTGGAAACACCATATATTTT. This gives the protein CASSRDRGLSSGNTIYF.

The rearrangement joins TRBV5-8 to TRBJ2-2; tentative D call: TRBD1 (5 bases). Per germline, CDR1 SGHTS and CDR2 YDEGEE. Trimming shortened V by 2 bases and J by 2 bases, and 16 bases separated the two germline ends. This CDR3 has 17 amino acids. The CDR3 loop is CASSFGAVLPNTGELFF. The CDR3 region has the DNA TGTGCCAGCAGCTTTGGGGCAGTCCTACCCAACACCGGGGAGCTGTTTTTT.

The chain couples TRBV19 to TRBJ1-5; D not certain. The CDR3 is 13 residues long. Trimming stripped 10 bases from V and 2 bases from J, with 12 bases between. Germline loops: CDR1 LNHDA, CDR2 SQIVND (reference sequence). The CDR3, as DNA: TGTGCCACCGGGCCCCGGGGCAATCAGCCCCAGCATTTT. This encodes CATGPRGNQPQHF. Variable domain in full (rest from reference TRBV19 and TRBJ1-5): DGGITQSPKYLFRKEGQNVTLSCEQNLNHDAMYWYRQDPGQGLRLIYYSQIVNDFQKGDIAEGYSVSREKKESFPLTVTSAQKNPTAFYLCATGPRGNQPQHFGDGTRLSIL.

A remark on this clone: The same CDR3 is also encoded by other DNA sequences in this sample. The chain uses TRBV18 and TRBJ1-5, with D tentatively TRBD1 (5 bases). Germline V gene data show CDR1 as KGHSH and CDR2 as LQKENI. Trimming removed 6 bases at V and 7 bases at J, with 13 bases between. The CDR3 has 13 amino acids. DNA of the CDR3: TGTGCCAGCTCCCCGCCCGGGGGACAGCCCCAGCATTTT. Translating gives CASSPPGGQPQHF.

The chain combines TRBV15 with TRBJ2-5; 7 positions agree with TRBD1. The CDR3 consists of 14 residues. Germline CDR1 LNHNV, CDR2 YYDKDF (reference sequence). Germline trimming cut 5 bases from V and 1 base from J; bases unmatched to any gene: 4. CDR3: CATSSGTAQETQYF. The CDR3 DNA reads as TGTGCCACCAGCTCCGGGACAGCCCAAGAGACCCAGTACTTC.

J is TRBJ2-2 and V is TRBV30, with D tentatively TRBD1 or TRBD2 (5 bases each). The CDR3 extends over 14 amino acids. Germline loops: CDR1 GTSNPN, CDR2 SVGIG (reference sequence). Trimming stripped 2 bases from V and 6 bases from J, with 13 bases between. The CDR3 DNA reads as TGTGCCTGGAGTTGGGGGATGATGGCCGGGGAGCTGTTTTTT. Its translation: CAWSWGMMAGELFF.

CDR3 residues: CASSEIPGGPVSQYF. In DNA, the CDR3 is TGTGCCAGCAGTGAAATCCCCGGAGGGCCGGTTAGCCAGTACTTC. This chain connects TRBV6-1 to TRBJ2-5, with D tentatively TRBD2 (6 bases). Germline loops: CDR1 MNHNS, CDR2 SASEGT. The CDR3 totals 15 residues. The ends were cut back, 2 bases at V and 10 bases at J, with 20 bases in the middle.